Shown below are 14 T cell receptor beta chains from a single sample sequenced in a study of T cell responses to AZD1222 COVID-19 vaccine. Generated by immunoSEQ multiplex PCR, the TCRdb table keeps only in-frame clones and is missing some. The data contain around 110,000 clones, 80% to 90% of them singletons. The sample in question was peripheral blood, obtained on day 0 of MenACWY control vaccination. All receptors derive from an adult in good health.

The genes are TRBV30 and TRBJ1-5; D is uncertain. The germline V gene has CDR1 GTSNPN and CDR2 SVGIG (reference sequence). The CDR3 spans 14 residues. The V end was cut by 0 bases, the J end by 0 bases, with 6 bases between. Here the CDR3 reads CAWSVERSNQPQHF. The CDR3 bases are TGTGCCTGGAGTGTTGAACGTAGCAATCAGCCCCAGCATTTT.

The chain uses TRBV5-1 and TRBJ1-4, with D possibly being TRBD1 (5 bases). Germline CDR1 SGHRS, CDR2 YFSETQ. CDR3 length equals 15 residues. V was clipped by 4 bases and J by 0 bases, with 10 bases between them. The CDR3 here is CASSPSTATNEKLFF. CDR3 coding DNA: TGCGCCAGCAGCCCGTCGACAGCAACTAATGAAAAACTGTTTTTT.

In DNA, the CDR3 is TGCGCCAGCAGATCCGGACAGGCCGGGATTGGGGGTGGCTACACCTTC. Translating gives CASRSGQAGIGGGYTF. J is TRBJ1-2 and V is TRBV5-1; 7 bases agree with TRBD1. Germline V gives CDR1 SGHRS, CDR2 YFSETQ. This CDR3 is 16 amino acids long. J lost 7 bases, V lost 5 bases, and 17 bases had no gene match. Drawing the rest from reference TRBV5-1 and TRBJ1-2, the complete variable domain is KAGVTQTPRYLIKTRGQQVTLSCSPISGHRSVSWYQQTPGQGLQFLFEYFSETQRNKGNFPGRFSGRQFSNSRSEMNVSTLELGDSALYLCASRSGQAGIGGGYTFGSGTRLTVV.

V is TRBV3-1 (or the pseudogene TRBV3-2) and J is TRBJ1-3; D may be TRBD1 (6 bases). The CDR3 length is 16 residues. Germline V gene data show CDR1 as LGHDT and CDR2 as YNNKEL (reference sequence). V shed 1 base and J shed 1 base, with 11 bases lying between them. In DNA form, the CDR3 reads TGTGCCAGCAGCCAAGGGGGGGCCGTTTCTGGAAACACCATATATTTT. This gives the protein CASSQGGAVSGNTIYF.

V and J are TRBV5-1 and TRBJ2-7; 8 bases agree with TRBD2. The CDR3 sequence is 16 residues long. The junction had 6 bases not matched to a gene; V was cut back by 0 bases and J by 1 base. Germline V gene sequence: CDR1 SGHRS, CDR2 YFSETQ. The CDR3 is CASSLATGGNSYEQYF. The CDR3 nucleotides are TGCGCCAGCAGCTTGGCGACGGGGGGGAATTCCTACGAGCAGTACTTC. The whole variable domain, filled in from reference TRBV5-1 and TRBJ2-7, reads KAGVTQTPRYLIKTRGQQVTLSCSPISGHRSVSWYQQTPGQGLQFLFEYFSETQRNKGNFPGRFSGRQFSNSRSEMNVSTLELGDSALYLCASSLATGGNSYEQYFGPGTRLTVT.

The chain couples TRBV7-6 to TRBJ1-4, with a possible D match to TRBD1 (5 bases). The CDR3 is made up of 16 amino acids. Per germline, CDR1 SGHVS and CDR2 FNYEAQ. V was cut by 5 bases and J by 7 bases, with 20 bases left in between. The CDR3 coding sequence is TGTGCCAGCAGCGAGGGACCCCGGGAAAGCGGTGAAAAACTGTTTTTT. It encodes CASSEGPRESGEKLFF.

The chain uses TRBV6-6 and TRBJ1-2; 7 positions match TRBD1. The germline V gene encodes CDR1 MNHNY and CDR2 SVGAGI (reference sequence). The V segment lost 5 bases and the J segment 3 bases; nucleotides outside the gene matches: 12. The CDR3 is made up of 16 amino acids. The CDR3 DNA sequence: TGTGCCAGCAGTACCTTGACAGGGCTACCCGACTATGGCTACACCTTC. Protein: CASSTLTGLPDYGYTF.

This clone has just one count. The chain combines TRBV28 with TRBJ1-6, with D hard to call. V lost 4 bases and J 7 bases, leaving 8 bases between the germline ends. Germline V gene data show CDR1 as MDHEN and CDR2 as SYDVKM. The CDR3 runs to 13 residues. CDR3 loop: CASSSGKNSPLHF. CDR3 in DNA: TGTGCCAGCAGTTCCGGGAAAAATTCACCCCTCCACTTT.

The chain couples TRBV4-2 to TRBJ1-2; D remains ambiguous. CDR1 and CDR2 from the germline V gene are LGHNA and YNFKEQ. This CDR3 region has 14 residues. V was cut by 0 bases and J by 5 bases, with 10 bases left in between. The CDR3 loop reads CASSQDLDTYGYTF. CDR3 in DNA: TGTGCCAGCAGCCAAGATCTTGACACGTATGGCTACACCTTC.

The gene calls are TRBV18 and TRBJ1-5, with no clear D. CDR3 length: 14 amino acids. CDR1 is KGHSH, CDR2 LQKENI, per germline. With 6 bases removed from V and 4 bases from J, the gap between germline ends came to 13 bases. The CDR3 DNA is TGTGCCAGCTCGTCGGGAGTGGGGAATCAGCCCCAGCATTTT. Translating it yields CASSSGVGNQPQHF.

The chain is built from TRBV12-3 or TRBV12-4 and TRBJ2-7; maybe TRBD2 (5 bases). There are 12 residues in the CDR3. V dropped 2 bases and J dropped 8 bases, with 10 bases sitting between them. In DNA form, the CDR3 reads TGTGCCAGCAGTTTAAGAGGGTCCAAGCAGTACTTC. It encodes CASSLRGSKQYF.

The V call is TRBV21-1, the J call TRBJ2-5; the D call in the table, TRBD2, was not verified against the DNA. TRBV21-1 has pseudogene status. CDR3 length equals 17 residues. For the CDR3, the DNA is TGTGCCAGCAGCAAAGCGAGGCCTAGCGGGGGCAAGGAGACCCAGTACTTC. Translating it yields CASSKARPSGGKETQYF.

This chain connects TRBV7-9 to TRBJ2-2, with D tentatively TRBD1 (5 bases). CDR3 length: 15 amino acids. Germline CDR1 and CDR2: SEHNR and FQNEAQ (reference sequence). V gave up 3 bases and J gave up 0 bases, with 8 bases separating them. The CDR3 region is CASSLATANTGELFF. CDR3 nucleotides: TGTGCCAGCAGCTTGGCGACAGCGAACACCGGGGAGCTGTTTTTT.

The V and J genes are TRBV5-4 and TRBJ2-2, with 7 bases aligning to TRBD1. The V gene's germline CDR1 is SGHNT and CDR2 YYREEE (reference sequence). The CDR3 extends over 13 amino acids. V shed 5 bases, J shed 6 bases, and the junction held 4 bases outside the gene matches. CDR3 DNA: TGTGCCAGCAGACCAACAGGGGCCGGGGAGCTGTTTTTT. Translating gives CASRPTGAGELFF.